The T cell receptor (beta chain) described here comes from a study of blood T cell repertoires in COVID-19. The wider study: The study drew acute and convalescent COVID-19 samples from the United States, Italy and Spain. Sample material is recorded as cDNA or gDNA derived from T cells, B-cell-depleted T cells, or PBMCs.

In the source study's methods: By means of reference gene primer amplification, nucleated cell counts were estimated. The protocol was immunoSEQ multiplex PCR, while the TCRdb copy is restricted to in-frame clones and leaves out a portion. Clone size and V and J calls were adopted from that table, with D and trimming inferred from the DNA. The sample carries 200,000 to 250,000 clones, around 88% recorded once. Recruited during active infection, patients (from Seattle) were subsequently followed longitudinally. The CDR3 extends over 13 amino acids. V gave up 1 base and J gave up 10 bases, with 13 bases separating them. Germline V gives CDR1 MNHNS, CDR2 SASEGT.

Sequences were obtained from peripheral blood. This receptor was taken from a woman older than 75 with COVID-19, enrolled during active disease. J is TRBJ1-1 and V is TRBV6-1; weak D call: TRBD1 (5 bases). CDR3 residues: CASSEVGVGGAFF. In nucleotides, the CDR3 is TGTGCCAGCAGTGAAGTCGGCGTCGGGGGAGCTTTCTTT.